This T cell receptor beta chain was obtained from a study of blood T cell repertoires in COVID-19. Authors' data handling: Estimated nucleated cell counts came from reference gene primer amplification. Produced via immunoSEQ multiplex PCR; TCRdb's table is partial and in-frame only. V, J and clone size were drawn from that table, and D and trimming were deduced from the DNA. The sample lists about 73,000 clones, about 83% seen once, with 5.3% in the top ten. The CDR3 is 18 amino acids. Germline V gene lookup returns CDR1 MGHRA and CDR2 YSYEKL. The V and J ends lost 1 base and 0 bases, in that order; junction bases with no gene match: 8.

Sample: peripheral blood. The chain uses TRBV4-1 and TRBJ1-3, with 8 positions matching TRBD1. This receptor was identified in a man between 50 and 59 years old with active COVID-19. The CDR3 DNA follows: TGCGCCAGCAGCCAAGTGTATCTAACAGGGGGCTCTGGAAACACCATATATTTT. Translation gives CASSQVYLTGGSGNTIYF.